The entry that follows covers one TCR beta chain sequence. This entry comes from a study of blood T cell repertoires in COVID-19. Under the authors' procedure: Nucleated cell number was recorded as an estimate derived from reference gene primer amplification. Libraries were prepared by immunoSEQ multiplex PCR; TCRdb keeps only in-frame clonotypes and omits some of them. Clone size and V and J calls were adopted from that table, with D and trimming inferred from the DNA. The sample carries 150,000 or so clones, roughly 82% recorded once. The germline CDR1 and CDR2 sequences are SGHNT and YYREEE (reference sequence). The CDR3 extends over 14 amino acids. Trimming took 4 bases from V and 12 from J, leaving 20 bases between them.

This receptor was identified in a woman aged 45-59 years with acute or convalescent COVID-19. The chain employs TRBV5-4 and TRBJ2-1; D ambiguous. The source material was peripheral blood. In DNA, the CDR3 is TGTGCCAGCAGCCGATCAGCGACTCACGAAGGGCAGTTCTTC. This sequence encodes CASSRSATHEGQFF.